This paragraph reports one TCR beta chain. Antigen specificity is unknown. CD45RO-negative, CCR7-selected cells formed the naive CD8 fraction, which excluded terminally differentiated effector memory CD45RA+ cells. This entry comes from a study of shared clonotypes between healthy human individuals. Samples underwent the assay at deep level. The method was immunoSEQ multiplex PCR; TCRdb's version includes in-frame clones alone and lacks a portion of them. The top ten hold more than 1.5% of the sample, which has about 2.1 million clones, just over 90% seen once. Germline V gene data show CDR1 as SGHVS and CDR2 as FQNEAQ. The V end lost 5 bases, the J end lost 5 bases, and 15 bases lay between the germline ends. This CDR3 contains 14 residues. Notes on the study in general: Non-shared clonotypes had lower generation probabilities than clonotypes shared by all four sorted-subset donors. How much donors shared clonotypes was expected to be affected by sequencing depth.

The V and J genes are TRBV7-8 and TRBJ1-2; D gene ambiguous. The TCR was taken from a man younger than 30 in good health. Some clones in this sample may be carry-over from other donors' samples. The specimen sequenced was naive CD8+ T cells from PBMCs. CDR3 sequence reads: CASSPRKQLYGYTF. CDR3 coding DNA: TGTGCCAGCAGCCCCAGGAAACAGCTTTATGGCTACACCTTC.